The clone carrying this TCR beta chain was detected only a few times. Antigen specificity is unknown. The entry originates in a study of OX40 agonist ivuxolimab in advanced cancers. Study information: Recorded diagnoses for dose-escalation patients were hepatocellular carcinoma, melanoma, renal cell or head and neck cancer. Study-level results: Partly responding patients at 0.1-3.0 mg/kg showed some of the smallest clonal expansion.

The repertoire was sequenced with immunoSEQ multiplex PCR; TCRdb's copy has only in-frame clones and lacks some. The sample gives approximately 60,000 clones, approximately 83% of which show up once; 0.7% is in the top ten. V trimming: 10 bases; J trimming: 8 bases; junction bases outside the gene matches: 11. The CDR3 consists of 14 residues. Per germline, CDR1 SNHLY and CDR2 FYNNEI. Material: CD4+ or CD8+ T cells sorted from blood, obtained in a trial of the OX40 agonist ivuxolimab. This chain connects TRBV2 to TRBJ1-6, with 7 nucleotides matching TRBD1. The clonotype comes from an adult with an advanced solid tumor such as melanoma, head and neck, liver or kidney cancer. As DNA, the CDR3 is TGTGCCATACGAGGACAGGCCGTTGATTCACCCCTCCACTTT. Its translation is CAIRGQAVDSPLHF.